This TCR beta chain appears in the sequencing data of a study of cytomegalovirus exposure and HLA in healthy donors. Study-level findings and limits: Fewer N-insertions (relative to the roughly 670-donor mean) were reportedly seen in an Asian-associated ancestry cluster in a later analysis.

A remark on this clone: Its specificity is unknown.

PCR amplification relied on 60 Vbeta primers (plus 13 Jbeta primers). TCRdb's copy holds only in-frame clones and misses some; the assay was immunoSEQ multiplex PCR. The data hold 200,000 to 250,000 clones, with more than 60% observed a single time. Germline CDR1 and CDR2: SGHVS and FQNEAQ. The CDR3 is 15 residues long. Germline trimming cut 4 bases from V and 4 bases from J; bases unmatched to any gene: 5. Donors counted as nominally healthy when sampled, yet unrecorded immune exposures were likely. The origin of this receptor is an older woman in good health and CMV-seropositive. The chain is built from TRBV7-8 and TRBJ1-3; 9 bases are a match to TRBD1. Sequencing was performed on PBMCs. DNA of the CDR3: TGTGCCAGCAGCTCCCAGGACAGGGGCGGAAACACCATATATTTT. It translates to CASSSQDRGGNTIYF.